This T cell receptor beta chain was sequenced in a study of beta chain features in type 1 diabetes. Whole-study findings and limits: It was not settled here whether HLA type affects TCRB rearrangement.

The CDR3 has 15 residues. Trimming at V came to 4 bases and at J to 3 bases, leaving 12 bases not matched to a gene. CDR1 is SQVTM and CDR2 is ANQGSEA in the germline V gene. The investigators reverse transcribed all of the isolated RNA, so they sequenced expressed TCRB transcripts. The assay was immunoSEQ multiplex PCR, and TCRdb's table has in-frame clones only and misses some. Among just under 150,000 clones listed, around 9.3% were seen once. A note on this clone: Its antigen is undetermined.

The sequence came from a man aged 18-30 years in good health. The source material was naive CD4+ T cells from blood. This chain connects TRBV29-1 to TRBJ2-7; 7 bases map to TRBD1. The CDR3 DNA is TGCAGCGTTGGAAGGGGGCAGGGGATCAACTACGAGCAGTACTTC. This codes for CSVGRGQGINYEQYF.